The present T cell receptor beta chain was sequenced within a study of regulatory T cells in long-lasting Graves disease. Study summary: Graves' patients diagnosed newly had used antithyroid drugs under 3 months. Study-level results: Whereas about 870 public clonotypes were shared by new patients, persistent patients shared more, at under 3,000.

This clonotype was detected many times. Its matching antigen is unknown. J was trimmed by 6 bases and V by 4 bases; bases with no gene match: 7. The CDR3 is 15 residues long. The germline CDR1 and CDR2 sequences are SNHLY and FYNNEI. The time point was: newly diagnosed GD, antithyroid drugs for less than 3 months. There was RNA extracted from PBMCs, and the TCR library was made from it. Relying on iRepertoire HTBI primers and Arm-PCR of CDR3 regions, the team built TCR beta libraries. Each CDR3 protein gets one entry after TCRdb re-called the multiplex PCR reads with MiXCR. The sample consists of under 300,000 distinct CDR3 sequences, 20% of them appearing once.

The chain employs TRBV2 and TRBJ2-4, with TRBD1 matching 9 bases. This specimen was peripheral blood mononuclear cells (PBMCs), taken at new diagnosis, from a patient treated with antithyroid drugs. The receptor was isolated from a female donor with Graves disease. The CDR3 region is CASSAWTGAGNIQYF. The CDR3 nucleotides read TGTGCCAGCAGTGCATGGACAGGGGCTGGAAACATTCAGTACTTC. The variable domain in full, completed from reference TRBV2 and TRBJ2-4, reads EPEVTQTPSHQVTQMGQEVILRCVPISNHLYFYWYRQILGQKVEFLVSFYNNEISEKSEIFDDQFSVERPDGSNFTLKIRSTKLEDSAMYFCASSAWTGAGNIQYFGAGTRLSVL.